Reported below is one T cell receptor (beta chain). Its antigen is not identified. This sample was taken from a study of shared clonotypes between healthy human individuals. For the study at large: Donors had three CD4 naive, three CD4 memory, two CD8 naive and one CD8 memory plate apiece.

The CDR3 loop spans 14 amino acids. V was cut by 6 bases and J by 5 bases, with 16 bases left in between. CDR1 and CDR2 (germline): MDHEN, SYDVKM. Clones were sequenced by immunoSEQ multiplex PCR, and TCRdb holds only the in-frame ones, with some missing. The table shows roughly 2,500,000 clones, with under 95% occurring only once. Study conclusions and caveats: Generation probabilities of non-shared clonotypes were lower (relative to those shared by all four donors).

The chain joins TRBV28 to TRBJ1-2; D perhaps matches TRBD1 (5 bases). Sequenced input: naive CD4+ T cells from PBMCs. Sample subset: CD45RA+ positively selected. The TCR sequence derives from a man younger than 35 in good health. Some clones in this sample may be carry-over from other donors' samples. CDR3: CASSSGGWTYGYTF. CDR3 nucleotide sequence: TGTGCCAGCAGCTCCGGGGGTTGGACTTATGGCTACACCTTC.